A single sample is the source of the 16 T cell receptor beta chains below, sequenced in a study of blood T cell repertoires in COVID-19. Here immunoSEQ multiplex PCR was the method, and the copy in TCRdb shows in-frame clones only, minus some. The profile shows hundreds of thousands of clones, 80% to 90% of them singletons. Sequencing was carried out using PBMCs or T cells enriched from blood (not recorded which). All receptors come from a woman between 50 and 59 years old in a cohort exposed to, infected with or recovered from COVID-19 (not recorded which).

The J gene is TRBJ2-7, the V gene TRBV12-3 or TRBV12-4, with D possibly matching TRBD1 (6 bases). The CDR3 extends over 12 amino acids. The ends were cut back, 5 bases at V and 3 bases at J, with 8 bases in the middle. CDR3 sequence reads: CASSTGYYEQYF. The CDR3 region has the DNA TGTGCCAGCAGTACAGGGTACTACGAGCAGTACTTC.

CDR3 residues: CASSLLAGSTYNEQFF. In DNA form, the CDR3 reads TGTGCCAGCAGCTTGTTAGCGGGGAGTACCTACAATGAGCAGTTCTTC. The V gene is TRBV5-6, the J gene TRBJ2-1; 8 nucleotides agree with TRBD2. V was pared by 1 base and J by 2 bases, with 5 bases of the junction left unmatched. The CDR3 is 16 amino acids. Looked up from germline, CDR1 is SGHDT and CDR2 is YYEEEE.

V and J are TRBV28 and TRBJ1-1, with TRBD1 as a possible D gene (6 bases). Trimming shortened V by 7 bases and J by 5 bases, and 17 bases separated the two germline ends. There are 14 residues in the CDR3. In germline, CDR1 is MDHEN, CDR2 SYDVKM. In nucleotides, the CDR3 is TGTGCCAGCACGGTAGGGGGGGCGAGGACTGAAGCTTTCTTT. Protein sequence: CASTVGGARTEAFF.

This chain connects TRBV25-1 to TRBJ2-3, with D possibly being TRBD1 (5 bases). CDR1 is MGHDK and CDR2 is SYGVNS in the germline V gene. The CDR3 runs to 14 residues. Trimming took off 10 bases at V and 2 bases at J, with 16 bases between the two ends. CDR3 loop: CATEPRTSTDTQYF. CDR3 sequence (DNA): TGTGCCACCGAGCCCCGGACATCCACAGATACGCAGTATTTT.

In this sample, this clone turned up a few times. This chain's CDR3 is CASSLSTGQVRQPQHF. The DNA of the CDR3 is TGTGCCAGCAGCTTATCGACTGGACAGGTTCGTCAGCCCCAGCATTTT. This chain uses TRBV7-8 with TRBJ1-5; 7 nucleotides agree with TRBD1. The V gene's germline CDR1 is SGHVS and CDR2 FQNEAQ. J lost 6 bases, V lost 2 bases, and 10 bases had no gene match. This CDR3 is built from 16 residues.

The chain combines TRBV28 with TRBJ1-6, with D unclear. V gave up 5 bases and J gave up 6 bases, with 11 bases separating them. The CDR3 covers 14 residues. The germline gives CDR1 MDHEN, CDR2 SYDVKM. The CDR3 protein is CASSPTVANSPLHF. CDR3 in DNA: TGTGCCAGCAGTCCGACTGTTGCTAATTCACCCCTCCACTTT.

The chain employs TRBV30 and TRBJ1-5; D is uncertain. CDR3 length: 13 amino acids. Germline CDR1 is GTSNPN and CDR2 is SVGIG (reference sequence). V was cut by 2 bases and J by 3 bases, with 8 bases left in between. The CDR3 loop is CAWSIRNNQPQHF. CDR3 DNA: TGTGCCTGGAGTATCAGAAACAATCAGCCCCAGCATTTT.

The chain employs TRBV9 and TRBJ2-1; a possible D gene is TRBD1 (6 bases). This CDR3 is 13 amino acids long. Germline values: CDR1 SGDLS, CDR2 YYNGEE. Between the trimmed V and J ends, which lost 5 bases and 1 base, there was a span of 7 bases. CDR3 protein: CASSQGSYNEQFF. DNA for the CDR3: TGTGCCAGCAGTCAGGGGTCCTACAATGAGCAGTTCTTC.

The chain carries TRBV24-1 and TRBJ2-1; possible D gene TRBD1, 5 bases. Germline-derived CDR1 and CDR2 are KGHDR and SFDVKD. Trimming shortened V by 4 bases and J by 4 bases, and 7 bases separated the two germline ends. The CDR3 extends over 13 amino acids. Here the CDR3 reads CATSESGYNEQFF. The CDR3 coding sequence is TGTGCCACCAGTGAGTCAGGGTACAATGAGCAGTTCTTC.

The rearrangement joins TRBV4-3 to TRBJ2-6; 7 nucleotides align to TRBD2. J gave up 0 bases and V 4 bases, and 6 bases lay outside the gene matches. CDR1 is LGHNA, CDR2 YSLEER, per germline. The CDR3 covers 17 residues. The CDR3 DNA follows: TGCGCCAGCAGCCCAAAACGCGGGGGCTCTGGGGCCAACGTCCTGACTTTC. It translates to CASSPKRGGSGANVLTF.

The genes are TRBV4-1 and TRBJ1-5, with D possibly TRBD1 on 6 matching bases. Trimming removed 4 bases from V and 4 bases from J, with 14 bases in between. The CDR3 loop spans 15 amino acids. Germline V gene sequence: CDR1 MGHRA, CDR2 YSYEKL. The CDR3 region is CASSPREGVNQPQHF. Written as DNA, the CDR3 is TGCGCCAGCAGCCCCCGGGAGGGGGTGAATCAGCCCCAGCATTTT.

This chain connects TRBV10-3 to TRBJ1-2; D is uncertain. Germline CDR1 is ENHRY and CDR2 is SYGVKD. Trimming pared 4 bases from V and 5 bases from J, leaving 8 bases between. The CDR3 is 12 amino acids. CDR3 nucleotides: TGTGCCATCAGTGGGTCAGCGTATGGCTACACCTTC. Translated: CAISGSAYGYTF.

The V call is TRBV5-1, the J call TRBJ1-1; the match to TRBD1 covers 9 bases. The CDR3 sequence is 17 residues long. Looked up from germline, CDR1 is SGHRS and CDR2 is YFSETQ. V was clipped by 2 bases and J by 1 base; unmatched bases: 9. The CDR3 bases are TGCGCCAGCAGCTTCTCCGGGACAGGGAGAGCGAACACTGAAGCTTTCTTT. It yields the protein CASSFSGTGRANTEAFF.

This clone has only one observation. The CDR3 spells CASSLGDRSSEQYF. The CDR3 DNA follows: TGTGCCAGCAGCTTAGGGGACAGATCAAGCGAGCAGTACTTC. This chain uses TRBV7-9 with TRBJ2-7; the match to TRBD1 covers 7 bases. The CDR3 sequence is 14 residues long. CDR1 is SEHNR and CDR2 is FQNEAQ in the germline V gene (reference sequence). V shed 1 base and J 6 bases; nucleotides not matched to a gene: 6.

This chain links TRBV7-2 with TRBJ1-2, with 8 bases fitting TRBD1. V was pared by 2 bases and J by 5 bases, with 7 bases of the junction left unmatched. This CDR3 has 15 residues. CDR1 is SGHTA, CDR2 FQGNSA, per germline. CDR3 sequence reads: CASSLTWTGTYGYTF. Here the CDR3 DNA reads TGTGCCAGCAGCTTAACCTGGACAGGGACATATGGCTACACCTTC.

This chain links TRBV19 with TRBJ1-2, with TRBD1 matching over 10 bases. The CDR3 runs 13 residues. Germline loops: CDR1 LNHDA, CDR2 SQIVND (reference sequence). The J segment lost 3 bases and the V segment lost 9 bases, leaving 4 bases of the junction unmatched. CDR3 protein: CASRDRGDYGYTF. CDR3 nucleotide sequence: TGTGCCAGCCGGGACAGGGGTGACTATGGCTACACCTTC.